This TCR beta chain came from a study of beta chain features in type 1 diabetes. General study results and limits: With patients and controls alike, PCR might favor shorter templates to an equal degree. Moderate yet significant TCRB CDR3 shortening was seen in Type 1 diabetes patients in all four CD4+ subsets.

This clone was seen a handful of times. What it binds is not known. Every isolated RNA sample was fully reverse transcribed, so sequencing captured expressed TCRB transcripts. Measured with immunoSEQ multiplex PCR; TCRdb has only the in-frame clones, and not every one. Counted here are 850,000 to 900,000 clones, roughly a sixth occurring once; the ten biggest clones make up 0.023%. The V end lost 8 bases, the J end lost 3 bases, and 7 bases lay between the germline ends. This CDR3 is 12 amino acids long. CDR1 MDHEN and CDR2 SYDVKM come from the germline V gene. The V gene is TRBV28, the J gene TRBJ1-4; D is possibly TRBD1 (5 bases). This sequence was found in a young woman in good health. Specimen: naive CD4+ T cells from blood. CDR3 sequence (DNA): TGTGCCAGCGGGGACGCTAATGAAAAACTGTTTTTT. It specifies CASGDANEKLFF.